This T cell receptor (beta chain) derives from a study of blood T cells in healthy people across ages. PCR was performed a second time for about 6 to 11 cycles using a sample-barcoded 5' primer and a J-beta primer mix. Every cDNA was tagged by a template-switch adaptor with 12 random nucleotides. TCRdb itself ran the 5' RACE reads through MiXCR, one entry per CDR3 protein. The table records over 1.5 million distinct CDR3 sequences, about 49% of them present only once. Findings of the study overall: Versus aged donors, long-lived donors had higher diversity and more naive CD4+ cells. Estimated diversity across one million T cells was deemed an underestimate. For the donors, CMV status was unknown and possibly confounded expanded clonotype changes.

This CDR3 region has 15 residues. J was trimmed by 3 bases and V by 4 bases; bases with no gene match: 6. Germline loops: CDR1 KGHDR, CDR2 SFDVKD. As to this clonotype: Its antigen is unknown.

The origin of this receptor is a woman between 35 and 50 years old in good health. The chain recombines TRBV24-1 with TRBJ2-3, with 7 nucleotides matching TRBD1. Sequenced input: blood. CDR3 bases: TGTGCCACCAGTGACTATACAGGGGCGACAGATACGCAGTATTTT. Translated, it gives CATSDYTGATDTQYF.